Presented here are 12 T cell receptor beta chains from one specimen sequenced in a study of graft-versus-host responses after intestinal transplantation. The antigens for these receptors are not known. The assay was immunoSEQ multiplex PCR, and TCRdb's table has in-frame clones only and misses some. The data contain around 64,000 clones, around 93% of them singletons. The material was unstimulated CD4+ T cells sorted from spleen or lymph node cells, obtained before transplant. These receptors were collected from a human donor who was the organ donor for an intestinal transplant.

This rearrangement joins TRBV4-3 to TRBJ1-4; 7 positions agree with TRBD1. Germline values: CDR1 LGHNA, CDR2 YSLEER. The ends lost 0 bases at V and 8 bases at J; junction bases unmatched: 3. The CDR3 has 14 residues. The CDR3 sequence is CASSQDRGGEKLFF. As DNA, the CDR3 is TGCGCCAGCAGCCAAGATCGAGGGGGCGAAAAACTGTTTTTT.

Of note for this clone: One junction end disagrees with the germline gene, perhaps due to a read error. CDR3: CASSQLRGDTQYF. The CDR3 coding sequence is TGTGCTAGCAGCCAGCTTAGGGGAGATACGCAGTATTTT. This chain links TRBV7-7 with TRBJ2-3, with D possibly TRBD1 on 5 matching bases. The CDR3 runs to 13 residues. Germline-derived CDR1 and CDR2 are SSHAT and FNYEAQ (reference sequence). The full variable domain, completed using reference TRBV7-7 and TRBJ2-3, is GAGVSQSPRYKVTKRGQDVTLRCDPISSHATLYWYQQALGQGPEFLTYFNYEAQPDKSGLPSDRFSAERPEGSISTLTIQRTEQRDSAMYRCASSQLRGDTQYFGPGTRLTVL.

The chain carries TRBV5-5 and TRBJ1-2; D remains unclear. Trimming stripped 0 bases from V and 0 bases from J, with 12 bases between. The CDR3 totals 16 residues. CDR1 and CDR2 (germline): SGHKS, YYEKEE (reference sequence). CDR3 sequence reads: CASSLVVQRANYGYTF. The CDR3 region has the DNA TGTGCCAGCAGCTTGGTCGTCCAGCGTGCTAACTATGGCTACACCTTC.

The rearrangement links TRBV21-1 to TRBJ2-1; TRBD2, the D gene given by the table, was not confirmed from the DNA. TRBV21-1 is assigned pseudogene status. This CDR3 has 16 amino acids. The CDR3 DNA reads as TGTGCCAGCAGCAAAGGGACTAGCGGGGGGGACAATGAGCAGTTCTTC. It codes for CASSKGTSGGDNEQFF.

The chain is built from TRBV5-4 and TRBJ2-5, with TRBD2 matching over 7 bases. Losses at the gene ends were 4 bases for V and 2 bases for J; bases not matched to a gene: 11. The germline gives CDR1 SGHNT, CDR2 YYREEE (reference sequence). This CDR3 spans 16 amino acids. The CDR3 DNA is TGTGCCAGCAGCCCTACTAGCGCAACCCTTCAAGAGACCCAGTACTTC. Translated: CASSPTSATLQETQYF. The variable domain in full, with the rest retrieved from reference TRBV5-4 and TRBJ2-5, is ETGVTQSPTHLIKTRGQQVTLRCSSQSGHNTVSWYQQALGQGPQFIFQYYREEENGRGNFPPRFSGLQFPNYSSELNVNALELDDSALYLCASSPTSATLQETQYFGPGTRLLVL.

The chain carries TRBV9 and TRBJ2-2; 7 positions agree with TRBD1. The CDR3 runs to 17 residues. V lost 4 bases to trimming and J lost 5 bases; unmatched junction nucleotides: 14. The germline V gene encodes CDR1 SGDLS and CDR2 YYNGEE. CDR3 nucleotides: TGTGCCAGCAGCCCGACGGAGACAGGGCAGGGGACCGGGGAGCTGTTTTTT. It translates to CASSPTETGQGTGELFF.

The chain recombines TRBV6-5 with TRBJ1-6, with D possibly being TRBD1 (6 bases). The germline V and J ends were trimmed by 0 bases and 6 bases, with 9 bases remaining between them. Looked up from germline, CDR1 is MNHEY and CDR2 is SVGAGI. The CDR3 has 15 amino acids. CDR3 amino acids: CASSYSGARNSPLHF. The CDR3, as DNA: TGTGCCAGCAGTTACTCGGGGGCGCGTAATTCACCCCTCCACTTT.

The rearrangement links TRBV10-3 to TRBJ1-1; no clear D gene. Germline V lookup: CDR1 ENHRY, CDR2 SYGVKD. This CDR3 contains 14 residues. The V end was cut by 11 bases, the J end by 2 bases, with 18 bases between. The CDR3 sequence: CAAGFGGLNTEAFF. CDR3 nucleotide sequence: TGTGCCGCTGGTTTCGGTGGGCTTAACACTGAAGCTTTCTTT.

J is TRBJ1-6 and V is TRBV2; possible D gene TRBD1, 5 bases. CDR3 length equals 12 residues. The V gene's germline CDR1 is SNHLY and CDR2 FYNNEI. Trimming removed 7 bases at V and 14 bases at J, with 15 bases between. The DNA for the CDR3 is TGTGCCAGCACCTCGACAGCCATTTCCCTCCACTTT. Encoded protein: CASTSTAISLHF.

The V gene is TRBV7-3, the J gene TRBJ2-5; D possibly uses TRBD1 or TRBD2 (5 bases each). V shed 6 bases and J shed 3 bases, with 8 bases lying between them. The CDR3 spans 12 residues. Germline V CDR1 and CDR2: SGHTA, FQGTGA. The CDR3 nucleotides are TGTGCCAGCAGTGGGACCGAAGAGACCCAGTACTTC. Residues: CASSGTEETQYF.

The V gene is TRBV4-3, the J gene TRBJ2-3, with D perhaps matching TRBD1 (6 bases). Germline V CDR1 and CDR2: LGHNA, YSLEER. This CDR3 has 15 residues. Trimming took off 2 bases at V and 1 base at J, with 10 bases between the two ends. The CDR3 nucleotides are TGCGCCAGCAGCCAAAAGCCAGGGGGCACAGATACGCAGTATTTT. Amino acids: CASSQKPGGTDTQYF.

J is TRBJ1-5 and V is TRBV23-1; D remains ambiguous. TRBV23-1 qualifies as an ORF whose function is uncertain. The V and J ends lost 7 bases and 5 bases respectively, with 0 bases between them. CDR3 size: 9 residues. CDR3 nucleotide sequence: TGCGCCAGCAATCAGCCCCAGCATTTT. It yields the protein CASNQPQHF.